A single sample gave rise to the 21 T cell receptor beta chains below, sequenced in a study of regulatory T cells in long-lasting Graves disease. Assembly of TCR beta libraries relied on iRepertoire HTBI primers together with Arm-PCR of CDR3 regions. TCRdb re-called the multiplex PCR reads with MiXCR, one entry per CDR3 protein. The table lists roughly 400,000 distinct CDR3 sequences, 15% to 20% of them singletons. As for time point: newly diagnosed GD, antithyroid drugs for less than 3 months. Isolated PBMC RNA provided the starting material for the TCR library. A further study also used this sample, focusing on T cells in Graves' hyperthyroidism and ophthalmopathy.

The sequencing here drew on peripheral blood mononuclear cells (PBMCs), taken at new diagnosis, from a patient treated with antithyroid drugs. These receptors were collected from a woman aged 18-29 years with Graves disease.

The rearrangement uses TRBV7-9 and TRBJ2-6, with D unclear. V was trimmed by 5 bases and J by 2 bases, leaving 19 bases between them. The length of the CDR3 is 18 residues. Germline-derived CDR1 and CDR2 are SEHNR and FQNEAQ (reference sequence). CDR3 nucleotides: TGTGCCAGCAGCAATCTGGGCGGAAATCTACCTGGGGCCAACGTCCTGACTTTC. Its translation is CASSNLGGNLPGANVLTF.

This clonotype was detected ten times or more. This chain connects TRBV18 to TRBJ1-2; no definite D call. The V end was cut by 2 bases, the J end by 4 bases, with 11 bases between. Germline CDR1 and CDR2: KGHSH and LQKENI. This CDR3 contains 14 residues. CDR3 coding DNA: TGTGCCAGCTCACCAATTACCGGGAGCTATGGCTACACCTTC. The encoded protein is CASSPITGSYGYTF.

This clonotype was detected only a few times. The genes are TRBV12-5 and TRBJ1-1; 10 positions match TRBD1. Trimming cost V 6 bases and J 0 bases; bases outside gene matches: 4. CDR1 and CDR2 (germline): LGHNT, FRNRAP. The CDR3 consists of 15 residues. The CDR3 sequence is CASGPGTGVNTEAFF. The CDR3 DNA follows: TGTGCTAGTGGCCCCGGGACAGGGGTGAACACTGAAGCTTTCTTT. Full variable domain (outside the CDR3, taken from reference TRBV12-5 and TRBJ1-1): DARVTQTPRHKVTEMGQEVTMRCQPILGHNTVFWYRQTMMQGLELLAYFRNRAPLDDSGMPKDRFSAEMPDATLATLKIQPSEPRDSAVYFCASGPGTGVNTEAFFGQGTRLTVV.

J is TRBJ2-7 and V is TRBV6-2 or TRBV6-3; 14 nucleotides align to TRBD2. This CDR3 spans 16 amino acids. Germline V gene sequence: CDR1 MNHEY, CDR2 SVGEGT. CDR3: CATQGLAGVSSYEQYF. The CDR3 region has the DNA TGTGCGACCCAGGGACTAGCGGGAGTAAGCTCCTACGAGCAGTACTTC.

V usage is TRBV2 and J usage is TRBJ1-6, with D perhaps TRBD1 (6 bases). Germline loops: CDR1 SNHLY, CDR2 FYNNEI. The V end was cut by 6 bases, the J end by 0 bases, with 15 bases between. The CDR3 is made up of 17 amino acids. The CDR3 spells CASSPNGQSSYNSPLHF. CDR3 nucleotide sequence: TGTGCCAGCAGCCCTAACGGACAGAGCTCCTATAATTCACCCCTCCACTTT.

This clonotype has a count of ten or more. V and J are TRBV2 and TRBJ2-3, with 12 bases matching TRBD2. CDR1 and CDR2 (germline): SNHLY, FYNNEI. The CDR3 is 16 residues long. With 6 bases clipped from V and 4 bases from J, the junction kept 8 bases outside the gene matches. The CDR3 spells CASSSRLAGVADTQYF. The CDR3 coding sequence is TGTGCCAGCAGCTCCAGACTAGCGGGAGTGGCAGATACGCAGTATTTT. Complete variable domain (other parts from reference TRBV2 and TRBJ2-3): EPEVTQTPSHQVTQMGQEVILRCVPISNHLYFYWYRQILGQKVEFLVSFYNNEISEKSEIFDDQFSVERPDGSNFTLKIRSTKLEDSAMYFCASSSRLAGVADTQYFGPGTRLTVL.

In its sample, this clonotype was seen a few times. V and J are TRBV4-1 and TRBJ2-2; TRBD1 or TRBD2 may be the D gene (5 bases each). Trimming left V 1 base short and J 6 bases short, with 9 bases between. The germline CDR1 and CDR2 sequences are MGHRA and YSYEKL. The CDR3 extends over 14 amino acids. CDR3 nucleotide sequence: TGCGCCAGCAGCCAAGTGTTGGGGGCCGGGGAGCTGTTTTTT. Translated, it gives CASSQVLGAGELFF.

This clonotype has ten or more counts. The CDR3 DNA sequence: TGTGCCAGCAGTTACCGACGGAGCACAGATACGCAGTATTTT. Its translation is CASSYRRSTDTQYF. This sequence joins TRBV6-2 or TRBV6-3 and TRBJ2-3; D gene ambiguous. The germline V and J ends were trimmed by 2 bases and 0 bases, with 6 bases remaining between them. Looked up from germline, CDR1 is MNHEY and CDR2 is SVGEGT. The CDR3 sequence is 14 residues long.

This clonotype occurred many times. V gene TRBV29-1 combines with J gene TRBJ1-2, with D unresolved. Germline CDR1 SQVTM, CDR2 ANQGSEA. The CDR3 length is 13 residues. Trimming shortened V by 4 bases and J by 0 bases, and 9 bases separated the two germline ends. CDR3 in DNA: TGCAGCGTTGGGGCAAAAACTAACTATGGCTACACCTTC. Translated: CSVGAKTNYGYTF.

This clonotype turned up a few times. The chain carries TRBV6-9 and TRBJ2-7, with D unclear. Germline CDR1 MNHGY, CDR2 SVAAGI. V was trimmed by 3 bases and J by 6 bases, leaving 15 bases between them. CDR3 length: 14 amino acids. The CDR3 loop is CASSYLVSLGEQYF. CDR3 nucleotides: TGTGCCAGCAGTTACTTGGTTTCCCTGGGCGAGCAGTACTTC.

Only a few counts were recorded for this clonotype. The chain recombines TRBV7-6 with TRBJ2-1; 9 nucleotides line up with TRBD2. This CDR3 spans 17 amino acids. V was clipped by 5 bases and J by 0 bases; unmatched bases: 8. The germline gives CDR1 SGHVS, CDR2 FNYEAQ. The CDR3 DNA follows: TGTGCCAGCAGCCGGGGGGCGGGAGGGATCTCCTACAATGAGCAGTTCTTC. Its protein product is CASSRGAGGISYNEQFF. Full variable domain (remainder filled in from reference TRBV7-6 and TRBJ2-1): GAGVSQSPRYKVTKRGQDVALRCDPISGHVSLYWYRQALGQGPEFLTYFNYEAQQDKSGLPNDRFSAERPEGSISTLTIQRTEQRDSAMYRCASSRGAGGISYNEQFFGPGTRLTVL.

The V gene is TRBV27, the J gene TRBJ2-3; 8 nucleotides match TRBD2. The CDR3 has 15 amino acids. The J segment lost 1 base and the V segment lost 3 bases, leaving 3 bases of the junction unmatched. Per the germline V gene, CDR1 is MNHEY and CDR2 is SMNVEV (reference sequence). For the CDR3, the DNA is TGTGCCAGCAGTTTTCGAGCGGGAGGCACAGATACGCAGTATTTT. Translation gives CASSFRAGGTDTQYF.

This clonotype was recorded many times. The V call is TRBV20-1, the J call TRBJ2-7; D perhaps matches TRBD1 (6 bases). The V and J ends lost 0 bases and 5 bases respectively, with 17 bases between them. This CDR3 has 15 residues. Per the germline V gene, CDR1 is DFQATT and CDR2 is SNEGSKA (reference sequence). CDR3 nucleotide sequence: TGCAGTGCTAGAGATTTTGACAGGTCTTATGACGAGCAGTACTTC. Protein: CSARDFDRSYDEQYF.

The chain carries TRBV30 and TRBJ1-2, with D possibly matching TRBD1 (6 bases). This CDR3 has 15 residues. CDR1 GTSNPN and CDR2 SVGIG come from the germline V gene (reference sequence). The ends were cut back, 1 base at V and 4 bases at J, with 16 bases in the middle. The CDR3 nucleotides read TGTGCCTGGAGTGGAGCCAGGGGCCTCGTCTATGGCTACACCTTC. Translated: CAWSGARGLVYGYTF.

In this sample, this clonotype turned up many times. The CDR3 is CASSPLSGTDTQYF. The CDR3 DNA is TGTGCCAGCAGCCCGCTTTCAGGCACAGATACGCAGTATTTT. The J gene is TRBJ2-3, the V gene TRBV28; D uncertain. The CDR3 covers 14 residues. The V end lost 6 bases, the J end lost 1 base, and 11 bases lay between the germline ends. The germline V gene has CDR1 MDHEN and CDR2 SYDVKM.

This clonotype was found many times. The CDR3 DNA reads TGTGCCAGCAGTACAACCTGGGACCCTCAAGAGACCCAGTACTTC. It is translated as CASSTTWDPQETQYF. The J gene is TRBJ2-5, the V gene TRBV12-3 or TRBV12-4; D might be TRBD1 or TRBD2, each matching 5 bases. V lost 5 bases to trimming and J lost 2 bases, with 15 bases between them. CDR3 size: 15 residues.

The CDR3 nucleotides read TGCGCCAGCAGCTTAACTAGCGGGAGAGGGACCCAGTACTTC. Encoded protein: CASSLTSGRGTQYF. The chain uses TRBV5-1 and TRBJ2-5, with TRBD2 matching over 11 bases. The CDR3 spans 14 residues. The junction had 4 bases not matched to a gene; V was cut back by 2 bases and J by 7 bases. Germline V gene lookup returns CDR1 SGHRS and CDR2 YFSETQ. The complete variable domain, with remaining parts taken from reference TRBV5-1 and TRBJ2-5, reads KAGVTQTPRYLIKTRGQQVTLSCSPISGHRSVSWYQQTPGQGLQFLFEYFSETQRNKGNFPGRFSGRQFSNSRSEMNVSTLELGDSALYLCASSLTSGRGTQYFGPGTRLLVL.

This clonotype has more than one count but fewer than ten. The chain recombines TRBV3-1 with TRBJ2-1, with D maybe TRBD2 (6 bases). The ends were cut back, 1 base at V and 4 bases at J, with 11 bases in the middle. The germline V gene encodes CDR1 LGHDT and CDR2 YNNKEL (reference sequence). The CDR3 is 15 residues long. CDR3 sequence (DNA): TGTGCCAGCAGCCAAGGGAGGGCCGGGTACAATGAGCAGTTCTTC. Its protein is CASSQGRAGYNEQFF.

The table lists this clonotype with a few counts. This chain connects TRBV15 to TRBJ2-6; the match to TRBD1 covers 8 bases. Germline V lookup: CDR1 LNHNV, CDR2 YYDKDF (reference sequence). With V trimmed by 5 bases and J by 4 bases, 4 bases remained unmatched. This CDR3 region has 15 residues. The CDR3 bases are TGTGCCACCAGCTCAGGGGGCTTGGGGGCCAACGTCCTGACTTTC. This translates into CATSSGGLGANVLTF.

This clonotype was seen many times. The V call is TRBV5-1, the J call TRBJ1-1; possible D gene TRBD1, 6 bases. V lost 0 bases and J lost 10, with 10 bases in between. Germline V gene lookup returns CDR1 SGHRS and CDR2 YFSETQ. CDR3 length equals 12 residues. The CDR3 region has the DNA TGCGCCAGCAGCTTGGATGGGACACCAGCTTTCTTT. As protein: CASSLDGTPAFF.

The genes are TRBV6-5 and TRBJ1-4; 7 nucleotides line up with TRBD1. This CDR3 has 16 residues. The germline V gene has CDR1 MNHEY and CDR2 SVGAGI. The V gene end was trimmed by 0 bases and the J gene end by 8 bases; junction bases not matched to a gene: 9. CDR3 sequence: CASSYSKGASREKLFF. The CDR3, as DNA: TGTGCCAGCAGTTACTCGAAGGGGGCGAGCAGAGAAAAACTGTTTTTT.